This is a list of T cell receptor beta chains from one sample in a study of cytomegalovirus exposure and HLA in healthy donors. Clones were read by immunoSEQ multiplex PCR, and TCRdb kept only the in-frame ones, dropping some. The repertoire consists of about 160,000 clones, with roughly four fifths occurring once and the leading ten covering 4.3%. Sequencing was carried out using PBMCs. The receptor source for this set is a man aged 40-55 years in good health and CMV-seronegative. Each CDR3 is given with its conserved first and last residue. D genes are given only for firm matches. Not every row has a clone size; where given, it reads once, few, many or a size class.

size: NA; J: TRBJ2-7; D: NA; V: TRBV27; DNA: TGTGCCAGCAGTTTAACGACAGGATCCCCCTACGAGCAGTACTTC; CDR3: CASSLTTGSPYEQYF
size: NA; J: TRBJ2-2; D: NA; V: TRBV5-4; DNA: TGTGCCAGCAGCTTGGACAGGGCCGGGGAGCTGTTTTTT; CDR3: CASSLDRAGELFF
size: NA; J: TRBJ2-5; D: TRBD1; V: TRBV9; DNA: TGTGCCAGCAGCGAGGGGACAGGGGGAATAGAGACCCAGTACTTC; CDR3: CASSEGTGGIETQYF
size: once; J: TRBJ2-7; D: TRBD1; V: TRBV4-1; DNA: TGCGCCAGCAGCCAAGGTTCTCAGGGGGTATGGTACGAGCAGTACTTC; CDR3: CASSQGSQGVWYEQYF
size: NA; J: TRBJ1-1; D: NA; V: TRBV7-9; DNA: TGTGCCAGCAGCTTAGTTGGGGGCCAAGCTTTCTTT; CDR3: CASSLVGGQAFF
size: NA; J: TRBJ1-2; D: NA; V: TRBV7-8; DNA: TGTGCCAGCAGCTTAGCCCAGCGGAACTATGGCTACACCTTC; CDR3: CASSLAQRNYGYTF
size: NA; J: TRBJ2-1; D: NA; V: TRBV7-9; DNA: TGTGCCAGCAGCTTATCCGCCGGGGGGCGTTACTCCTACAATGAGCAGTTCTTC; CDR3: CASSLSAGGRYSYNEQFF
size: NA; J: TRBJ1-6; D: NA; V: TRBV21-1; DNA: TGTGCCAGCAAGCGGACAGCTTCACCCCTCCACTTT; CDR3: CASKRTASPLHF
size: NA; J: TRBJ2-2; D: NA; V: TRBV19; DNA: TGTGCCAGTAGTATAGGCAGGGGGGTTTCCGGGGAGCTGTTTTTT; CDR3: CASSIGRGVSGELFF
size: NA; J: TRBJ2-7; D: TRBD1; V: TRBV9; DNA: TGTGCCAGCAGCGTAGAGCTGGGACAGGGTTTCGACGAGCAGTACTTC; CDR3: CASSVELGQGFDEQYF
size: NA; J: TRBJ2-5; D: NA; V: TRBV5-8; DNA: TGTGCCAGCAGCTTGTTCGGGGCAGGGGCAGCAGAGACCCAGTACTTC; CDR3: CASSLFGAGAAETQYF
size: NA; J: TRBJ2-1; D: NA; V: TRBV27; DNA: TGTGCCAGCAGTTTATCCATAACAGTGCCCTACGATGAGCAGTTCTTC; CDR3: CASSLSITVPYDEQFF
size: NA; J: TRBJ2-7; D: NA; V: TRBV27; DNA: TGTGCCAGCAGTTCCCTCCCTTACCGGGGCGAGCAGTACTTC; CDR3: CASSSLPYRGEQYF
size: NA; J: TRBJ2-2; D: NA; V: TRBV7-2; DNA: TGTGCCAGCAGCTTCTTCGGAGTTTCCGGGGAGCTGTTTTTT; CDR3: CASSFFGVSGELFF
size: few; J: TRBJ1-1; D: NA; V: TRBV7-9; DNA: TGTGCCAGCAGCTTAGGAGGACAGACTGAAGCTTTCTTT; CDR3: CASSLGGQTEAFF
size: once; J: TRBJ1-3; D: NA; V: TRBV19; DNA: TGTGCCAGTACCCCCCTTGGGGGACGGAGGCTGGGAGGAACTGGAAACACCATATATTTT; CDR3: CASTPLGGRRLGGTGNTIYF
size: NA; J: TRBJ1-1; D: NA; V: TRBV29-1; DNA: TGCAGCGTTCGGGGGACTGAAGCTTTCTTT; CDR3: CSVRGTEAFF
size: NA; J: TRBJ1-2; D: NA; V: TRBV7-9; DNA: TGTGCCAGCAGCTTAGAGGGAGGCTCCAACAACTATGGCTACACCTTC; CDR3: CASSLEGGSNNYGYTF
size: NA; J: TRBJ2-5; D: NA; V: TRBV2; DNA: TGTGCCAGCAGTGAGGTCGGGGAGACCCAGTACTTC; CDR3: CASSEVGETQYF
size: NA; J: TRBJ2-5; D: TRBD2; V: TRBV7-8; DNA: TGTGCCAGCAGCTTAGCGTCCCGTTTAAGCGGGGGACAAGAGACCCAGTACTTC; CDR3: CASSLASRLSGGQETQYF
size: NA; J: TRBJ2-3; D: TRBD2; V: TRBV7-9; DNA: TGTGCCAGCAGCTTACTAGCGGGGGGACCACACAGCACAGATACGCAGTATTTT; CDR3: CASSLLAGGPHSTDTQYF
size: NA; J: TRBJ2-7; D: NA; V: TRBV5-1; DNA: TGCGCCAGCAGCTTGTCAGGACAGTGGATTACCTACGAGCAGTACTTC; CDR3: CASSLSGQWITYEQYF
size: NA; J: TRBJ2-7; D: NA; V: TRBV7-9; DNA: TGTGCCAGCAGCCCCTCTGAGAAGTACTTC; CDR3: CASSPSEKYF
size: few; J: TRBJ1-6; D: NA; V: TRBV7-2; DNA: TGTGCCAGCCGGACAGCTAATTCACCCCTCCACTTT; CDR3: CASRTANSPLHF
size: NA; J: TRBJ1-1; D: NA; V: TRBV19; DNA: TGTGCCAGTCTAAAGTGGGAAGGGGACACTGAAGCTTTCTTT; CDR3: CASLKWEGDTEAFF
size: NA; J: TRBJ2-2; D: NA; V: TRBV28; DNA: TGTGCCAGCAGTCCCCCACCAGGGGCGCCGAACACCGGGGAGCTGTTTTTT; CDR3: CASSPPPGAPNTGELFF
size: NA; J: TRBJ1-2; D: NA; V: TRBV7-2; DNA: TGTGCCAGCAGCTTCGGGGGAGGGAACTATGGCTACACCTTC; CDR3: CASSFGGGNYGYTF
size: NA; J: TRBJ2-7; D: NA; V: TRBV27; DNA: TGTGCCAGCAGTTTCCGGCAGGCCATCCCAGCCTTCTCCTACGAGCAGTACTTC; CDR3: CASSFRQAIPAFSYEQYF
size: NA; J: TRBJ1-2; D: NA; V: TRBV10-3; DNA: TGTGCCATCGCGGTGACAAGGGAGGGAGGCTATGGCTACACCTTC; CDR3: CAIAVTREGGYGYTF
size: NA; J: TRBJ2-1; D: TRBD1; V: TRBV4-1; DNA: TGCGCCAGCAGCCAAGAGACAGGGGCCATCTACAATGAGCAGTTCTTC; CDR3: CASSQETGAIYNEQFF
size: NA; J: TRBJ1-1; D: NA; V: TRBV30; DNA: TGTGCCTGGAACCCAGGACAGTTGAACACTGAAGCTTTCTTT; CDR3: CAWNPGQLNTEAFF
size: NA; J: TRBJ1-1; D: TRBD1; V: TRBV6-5; DNA: TGTGCCAGCAGTTACGACAGGGTCCACACTGAAGCTTTCTTT; CDR3: CASSYDRVHTEAFF
size: NA; J: TRBJ1-3; D: NA; V: TRBV5-1; DNA: TGCGCCAGCAGCGCCACAGGGAAGACTGGAAACACCATATATTTT; CDR3: CASSATGKTGNTIYF
size: NA; J: TRBJ1-6; D: NA; V: TRBV7-2; DNA: TGTGCCAGCAGCGAGAACAGGGCTTCACCCCTCCACTTT; CDR3: CASSENRASPLHF
size: NA; J: TRBJ2-5; D: NA; V: TRBV2; DNA: TGTGCCAGCAGTGCCGTAGCGCGGGAGACCCAGTACTTC; CDR3: CASSAVARETQYF
size: once; J: TRBJ1-1; D: TRBD1; V: TRBV7-6; DNA: TGTGCCACCCGACAGGGGGCAAACACTGAAGCTTTCTTT; CDR3: CATRQGANTEAFF
size: NA; J: TRBJ2-7; D: TRBD1; V: TRBV9; DNA: TGTGCCAGCAGCACAGGGGTGGGACAGGGGGCCTACGAGCAGTACTTC; CDR3: CASSTGVGQGAYEQYF
size: NA; J: TRBJ1-3; D: NA; V: TRBV28; DNA: TGTGCCAGCAGTATGACAGGTAGCGGAAACACCATATATTTT; CDR3: CASSMTGSGNTIYF
size: NA; J: TRBJ1-1; D: NA; V: TRBV2; DNA: TGTGCCAGCGCCCCGGGCGGGGGGACTGAAGCTTTCTTT; CDR3: CASAPGGGTEAFF
size: NA; J: TRBJ2-7; D: NA; V: TRBV9; DNA: TGTGCCAGCAGCCCCCCGGACTCGAACGAGCAGTACTTC; CDR3: CASSPPDSNEQYF
size: NA; J: TRBJ2-7; D: TRBD2; V: TRBV6-5; DNA: TGTGCCAGCAGCGACCGGGACTATCACTCCTACGAGCAGTACTTC; CDR3: CASSDRDYHSYEQYF
size: NA; J: TRBJ2-7; D: NA; V: TRBV27; DNA: TGTGCCAGCAGTCACCAGGACAAATACGAGCAGTACTTC; CDR3: CASSHQDKYEQYF
size: NA; J: TRBJ2-3; D: TRBD2; V: TRBV2; DNA: TGTGCCAGCAGTGGGTTAGCGGGGTACACAGATACGCAGTATTTT; CDR3: CASSGLAGYTDTQYF
size: NA; J: TRBJ2-1; D: NA; V: TRBV27; DNA: TGTGCCAGCAGTTTAGGGTGGGGCAGGGGGACTTTTAGCTCCTACAATGAGCAGTTCTTC; CDR3: CASSLGWGRGTFSSYNEQFF
size: NA; J: TRBJ1-2; D: NA; V: TRBV7-6; DNA: TGTGCCAGCAGCTTAGTTGACGGAGCTAACTATGGCTACACCTTC; CDR3: CASSLVDGANYGYTF
size: NA; J: TRBJ1-3; D: NA; V: TRBV7-9; DNA: TGTGCCAGCAGCTCTGGACTCACTGGAAACACCATATATTTT; CDR3: CASSSGLTGNTIYF
size: NA; J: TRBJ2-1; D: NA; V: TRBV7-8; DNA: TGTGCCAGCAGCTTAGCTTCGGGGATATTCTACAATGAGCAGTTCTTC; CDR3: CASSLASGIFYNEQFF
size: once; J: TRBJ2-7; D: NA; V: TRBV19; DNA: TGTGCCAGTAGTATCCCAGGCAGTTTGGACCAGGGCGAGCAGTACTTC; CDR3: CASSIPGSLDQGEQYF
size: NA; J: TRBJ2-1; D: TRBD2; V: TRBV6-1; DNA: TGTGCCAGCAGTGAAGCGGCGGGGGGATTGAATGAGCAGTTCTTC; CDR3: CASSEAAGGLNEQFF
size: few; J: TRBJ2-2; D: TRBD1; V: TRBV7-2; DNA: TGTGCCAGCAGCCGAGACAGGGTGGGGGGGGAGCTGTTTTTT; CDR3: CASSRDRVGGELFF
size: NA; J: TRBJ2-1; D: TRBD2; V: TRBV5-1; DNA: TGCGCCAGCAGCTTGGCCTCGGGGGGTGGCAATGAGCAGTTCTTC; CDR3: CASSLASGGGNEQFF
size: NA; J: TRBJ2-7; D: TRBD1; V: TRBV11-1; DNA: TGTGCCAGCAGCTTAAACCGACAGGGACACTACGAGCAGTACTTC; CDR3: CASSLNRQGHYEQYF
size: NA; J: TRBJ2-7; D: NA; V: TRBV6-5; DNA: TGTGCCAGCAGCCCCGCCGGAGTCTCCTACGAGCAGTACTTC; CDR3: CASSPAGVSYEQYF
size: NA; J: TRBJ1-2; D: NA; V: TRBV29-1; DNA: TGCAGCGCTGACGAGGGAAACTATGGCTACACCTTC; CDR3: CSADEGNYGYTF